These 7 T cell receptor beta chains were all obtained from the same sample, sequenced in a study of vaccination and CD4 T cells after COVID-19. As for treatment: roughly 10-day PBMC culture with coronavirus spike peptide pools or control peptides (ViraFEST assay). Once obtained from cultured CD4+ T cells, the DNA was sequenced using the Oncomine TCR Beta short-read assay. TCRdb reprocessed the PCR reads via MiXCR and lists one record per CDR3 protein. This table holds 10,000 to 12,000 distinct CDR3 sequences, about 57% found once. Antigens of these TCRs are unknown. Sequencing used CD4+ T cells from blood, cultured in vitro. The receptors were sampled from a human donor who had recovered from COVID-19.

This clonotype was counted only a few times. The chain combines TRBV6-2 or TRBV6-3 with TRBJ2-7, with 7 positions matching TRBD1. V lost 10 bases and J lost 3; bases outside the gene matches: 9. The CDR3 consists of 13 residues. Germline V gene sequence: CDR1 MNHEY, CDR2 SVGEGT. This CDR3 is CATRRQGLYEQYF. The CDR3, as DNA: TGTGCCACCCGCCGACAGGGTCTCTACGAGCAGTACTTC.

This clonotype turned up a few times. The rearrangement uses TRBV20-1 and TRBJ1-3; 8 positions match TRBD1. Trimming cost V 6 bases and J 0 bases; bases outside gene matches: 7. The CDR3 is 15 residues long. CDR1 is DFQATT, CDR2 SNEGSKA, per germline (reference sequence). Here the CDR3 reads CSANAGTGSGNTIYF. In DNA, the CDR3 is TGCAGTGCCAACGCCGGGACAGGCTCTGGAAACACCATATATTTT.

This CDR3 reads CASRIAEGTNTQYF. In DNA, the CDR3 is TGTGCCAGCAGAATAGCGGAGGGGACGAATACGCAGTATTTT. This sequence joins TRBV2 and TRBJ2-3, with D possibly TRBD2 on 6 matching bases. Trimming removed 6 bases from V and 7 bases from J, with 17 bases in between. The germline V gene has CDR1 SNHLY and CDR2 FYNNEI. This CDR3 contains 14 residues.

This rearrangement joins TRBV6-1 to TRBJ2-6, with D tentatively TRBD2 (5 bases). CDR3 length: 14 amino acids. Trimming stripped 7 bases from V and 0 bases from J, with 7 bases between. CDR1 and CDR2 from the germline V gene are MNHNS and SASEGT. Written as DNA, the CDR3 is TGTGCCAGCACACTAGACTCTGGGGCCAACGTCCTGACTTTC. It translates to CASTLDSGANVLTF.

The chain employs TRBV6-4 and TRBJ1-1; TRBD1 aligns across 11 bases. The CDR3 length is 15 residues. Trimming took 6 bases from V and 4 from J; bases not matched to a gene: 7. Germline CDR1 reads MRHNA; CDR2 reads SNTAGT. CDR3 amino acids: CASSRTGGIGTEAFF. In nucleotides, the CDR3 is TGTGCCAGCAGCCGGACAGGGGGCATTGGCACTGAAGCTTTCTTT.

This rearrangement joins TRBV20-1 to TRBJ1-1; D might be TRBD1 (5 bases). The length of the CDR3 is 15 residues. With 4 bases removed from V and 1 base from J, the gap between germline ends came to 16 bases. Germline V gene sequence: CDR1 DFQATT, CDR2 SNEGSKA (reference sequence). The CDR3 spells CSATPLTRANTEAFF. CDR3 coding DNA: TGCAGTGCTACCCCGCTAACCAGGGCGAACACTGAAGCTTTCTTT.

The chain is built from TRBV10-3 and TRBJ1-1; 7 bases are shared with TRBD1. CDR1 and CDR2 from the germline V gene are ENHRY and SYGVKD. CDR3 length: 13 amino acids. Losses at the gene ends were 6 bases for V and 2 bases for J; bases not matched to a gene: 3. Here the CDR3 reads CAISRQGNTEAFF. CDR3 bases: TGTGCCATCAGCCGACAGGGCAACACTGAAGCTTTCTTT.